This TCR beta chain was documented in a study of cytomegalovirus exposure and HLA in healthy donors. Both 60 Vbeta primers and 13 Jbeta primers went into the PCR. Assay used: immunoSEQ multiplex PCR; TCRdb lists only in-frame clones, some missing. The sample contains approximately 180,000 clones, about four fifths of which appear only once. Comment on this clone: Antigen specificity is unknown.

Study results and limitations: HLA allele associations emerged for 15,000 to 20,000 TCR beta sequences in a later analysis, at 0.05 false discovery rate.

Between the trimmed V and J ends, which lost 0 bases and 7 bases, there was a span of 18 bases. Per germline, CDR1 SGHDN and CDR2 FVKESK. The CDR3 runs 16 residues. The origin of this receptor is a man younger than 40 in good health and CMV-seropositive. V gene TRBV14 combines with J gene TRBJ1-1; D might be TRBD1 (6 bases). The sequenced material came from PBMCs. The CDR3 protein is CASSQDLGAGEGEAFF. For the CDR3, the DNA is TGTGCCAGCAGCCAAGATTTGGGGGCAGGGGAAGGTGAAGCTTTCTTT.